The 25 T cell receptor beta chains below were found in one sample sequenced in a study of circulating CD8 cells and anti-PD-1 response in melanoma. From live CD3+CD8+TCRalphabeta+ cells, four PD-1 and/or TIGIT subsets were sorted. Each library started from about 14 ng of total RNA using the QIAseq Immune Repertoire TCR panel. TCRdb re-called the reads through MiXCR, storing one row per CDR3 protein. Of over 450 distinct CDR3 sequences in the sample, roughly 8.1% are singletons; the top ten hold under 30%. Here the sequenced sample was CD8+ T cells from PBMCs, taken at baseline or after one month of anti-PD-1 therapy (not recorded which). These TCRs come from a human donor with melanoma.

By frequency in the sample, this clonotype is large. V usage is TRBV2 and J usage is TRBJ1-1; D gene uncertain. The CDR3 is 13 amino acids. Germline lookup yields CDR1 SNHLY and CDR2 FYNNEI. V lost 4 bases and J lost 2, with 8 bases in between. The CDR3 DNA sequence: TGTGCCAGCAGTGGGGAGGGAAACACTGAAGCTTTCTTT. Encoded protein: CASSGEGNTEAFF.

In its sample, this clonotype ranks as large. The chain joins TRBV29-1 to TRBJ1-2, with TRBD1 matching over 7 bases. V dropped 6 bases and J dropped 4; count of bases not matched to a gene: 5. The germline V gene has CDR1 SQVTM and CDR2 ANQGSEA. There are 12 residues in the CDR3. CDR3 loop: CSVSQGFYGYTF. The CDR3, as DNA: TGCAGCGTATCACAGGGGTTCTATGGCTACACCTTC.

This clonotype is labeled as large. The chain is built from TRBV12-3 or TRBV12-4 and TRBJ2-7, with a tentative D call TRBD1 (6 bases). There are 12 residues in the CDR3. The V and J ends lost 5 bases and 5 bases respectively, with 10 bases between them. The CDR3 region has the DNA TGTGCCAGCAGTCGCAGGGGCGACGAGCAGTACTTC. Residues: CASSRRGDEQYF.

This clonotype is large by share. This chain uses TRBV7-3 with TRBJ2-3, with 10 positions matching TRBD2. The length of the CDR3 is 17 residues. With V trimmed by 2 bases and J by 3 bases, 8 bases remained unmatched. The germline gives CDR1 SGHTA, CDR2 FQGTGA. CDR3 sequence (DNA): TGTGCCAGCAGCTTATGGCCTAGCGGGGGTATAACAGATACGCAGTATTTT. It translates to CASSLWPSGGITDTQYF.

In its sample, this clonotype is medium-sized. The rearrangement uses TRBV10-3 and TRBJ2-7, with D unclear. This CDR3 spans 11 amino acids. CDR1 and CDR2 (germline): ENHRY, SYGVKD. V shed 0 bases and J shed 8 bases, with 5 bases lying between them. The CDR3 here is CAISESIKQYF. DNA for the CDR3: TGTGCCATCAGTGAGTCAATCAAGCAGTACTTC.

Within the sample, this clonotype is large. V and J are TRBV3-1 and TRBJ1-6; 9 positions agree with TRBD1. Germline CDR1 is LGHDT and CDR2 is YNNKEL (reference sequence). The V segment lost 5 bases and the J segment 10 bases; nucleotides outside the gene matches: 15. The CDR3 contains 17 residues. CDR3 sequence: CASSRGEDRGTGSPLHF. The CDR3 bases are TGTGCCAGCAGCAGGGGGGAGGACAGGGGAACCGGATCACCCCTCCACTTT. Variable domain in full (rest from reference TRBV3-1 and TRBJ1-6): DTAVSQTPKYLVTQMGNDKSIKCEQNLGHDTMYWYKQDSKKFLKIMFSYNNKELIINETVPNRFSPKSPDKAHLNLHINSLELGDSAVYFCASSRGEDRGTGSPLHFGNGTRLTVT.

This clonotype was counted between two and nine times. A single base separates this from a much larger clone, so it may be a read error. CDR3: CASSAMNGADEQYF. The CDR3 nucleotides are TGTGCCAGCAGCGCTATGAACGGGGCGGACGAGCAGTACTTC. The V and J genes are TRBV2 and TRBJ2-7; D might be TRBD1 or TRBD2, each matching 5 bases. Trimming shortened V by 6 bases and J by 5 bases, and 17 bases separated the two germline ends. Germline values: CDR1 SNHLY, CDR2 FYNNEI. The CDR3 loop spans 14 amino acids.

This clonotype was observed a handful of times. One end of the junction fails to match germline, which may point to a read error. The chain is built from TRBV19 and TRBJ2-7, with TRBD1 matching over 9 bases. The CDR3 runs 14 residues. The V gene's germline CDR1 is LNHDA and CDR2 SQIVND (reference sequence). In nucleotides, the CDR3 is TGTGCCAGTAGTATGACAGGGGGAATCTACGAGCAGCACTTC. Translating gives CASSMTGGIYEQHF. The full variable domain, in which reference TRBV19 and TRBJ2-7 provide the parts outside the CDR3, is DGGITQSPKYLFRKEGQNVTLSCEQNLNHDAMYWYRQDPGQGLRLIYYSQIVNDFQKGDIAEGYSVSREKKESFPLTVTSAQKNPTAFYLCASSMTGGIYEQHFGPGTRLTVT.

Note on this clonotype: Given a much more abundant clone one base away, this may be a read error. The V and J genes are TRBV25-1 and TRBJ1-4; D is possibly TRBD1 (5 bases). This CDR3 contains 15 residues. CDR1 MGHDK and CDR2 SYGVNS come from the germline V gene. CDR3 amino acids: CASRGDGGGNEKLVF. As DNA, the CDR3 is TGTGCCAGCAGGGGGGACGGCGGAGGTAATGAAAAACTGGTTTTT.

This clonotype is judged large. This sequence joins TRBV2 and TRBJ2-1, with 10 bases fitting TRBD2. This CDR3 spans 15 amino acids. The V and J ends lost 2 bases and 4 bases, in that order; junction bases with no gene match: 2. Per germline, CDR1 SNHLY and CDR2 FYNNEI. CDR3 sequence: CASSETSGAYNEQFF. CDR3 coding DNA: TGTGCCAGCAGTGAAACTAGCGGGGCGTACAATGAGCAGTTCTTC.

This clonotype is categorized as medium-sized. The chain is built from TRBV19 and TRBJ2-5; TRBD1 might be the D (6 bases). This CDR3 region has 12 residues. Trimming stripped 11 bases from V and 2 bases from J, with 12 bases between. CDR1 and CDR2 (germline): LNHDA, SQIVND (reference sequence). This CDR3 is CAVGTNQETQYF. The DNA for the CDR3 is TGTGCCGTAGGGACAAATCAAGAGACCCAGTACTTC.

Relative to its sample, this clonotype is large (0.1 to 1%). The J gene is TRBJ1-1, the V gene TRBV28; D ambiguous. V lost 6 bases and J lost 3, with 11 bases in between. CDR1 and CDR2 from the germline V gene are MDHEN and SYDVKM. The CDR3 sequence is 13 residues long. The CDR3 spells CASSLGRDTEAFF. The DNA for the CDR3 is TGTGCCAGCAGCTTAGGGCGGGACACTGAAGCTTTCTTT. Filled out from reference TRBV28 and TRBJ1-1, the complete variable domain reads DVKVTQSSRYLVKRTGEKVFLECVQDMDHENMFWYRQDPGLGLRLIYFSYDVKMKEKGDIPEGYSVSREKKERFSLILESASTNQTSMYLCASSLGRDTEAFFGQGTRLTVV.

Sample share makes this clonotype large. Here the CDR3 DNA reads TGTGCCAGCAGCGCTAGGGAGGGGGGCACAGATACGCAGTATTTT. This translates into CASSAREGGTDTQYF. The chain is built from TRBV2 and TRBJ2-3; weak D call: TRBD2 (7 bases). V was trimmed by 6 bases and J by 1 base, leaving 14 bases between them. This CDR3 contains 15 residues. Germline CDR1 and CDR2: SNHLY and FYNNEI.

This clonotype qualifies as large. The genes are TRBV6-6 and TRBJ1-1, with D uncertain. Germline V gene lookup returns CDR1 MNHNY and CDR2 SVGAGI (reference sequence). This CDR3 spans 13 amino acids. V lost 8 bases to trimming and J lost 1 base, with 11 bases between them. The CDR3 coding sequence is TGTGCCAGCCTACTAAACAGGAACACTGAAGCTTTCTTT. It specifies CASLLNRNTEAFF.

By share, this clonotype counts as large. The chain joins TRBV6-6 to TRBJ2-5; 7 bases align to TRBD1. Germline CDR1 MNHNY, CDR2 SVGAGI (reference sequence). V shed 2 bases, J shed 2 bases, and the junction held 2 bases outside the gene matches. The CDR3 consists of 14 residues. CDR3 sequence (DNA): TGTGCCAGCAGTTACACAGGGGAACAAGAGACCCAGTACTTC. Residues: CASSYTGEQETQYF.

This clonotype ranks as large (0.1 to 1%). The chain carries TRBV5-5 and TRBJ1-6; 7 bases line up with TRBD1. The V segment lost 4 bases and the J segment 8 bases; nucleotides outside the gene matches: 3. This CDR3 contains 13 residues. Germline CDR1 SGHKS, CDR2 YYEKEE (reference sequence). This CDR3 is CASSLDRHSPLHF. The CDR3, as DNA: TGTGCCAGCAGCCTGGACAGGCATTCACCCCTCCACTTT.

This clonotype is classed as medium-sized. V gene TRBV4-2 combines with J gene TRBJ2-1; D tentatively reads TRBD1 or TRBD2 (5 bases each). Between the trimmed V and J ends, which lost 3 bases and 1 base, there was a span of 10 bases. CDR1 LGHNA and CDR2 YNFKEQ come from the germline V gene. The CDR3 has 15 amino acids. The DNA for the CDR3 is TGTGCCAGCAGCCAGGGGGAACGGTCCTACAATGAGCAGTTCTTC. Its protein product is CASSQGERSYNEQFF.

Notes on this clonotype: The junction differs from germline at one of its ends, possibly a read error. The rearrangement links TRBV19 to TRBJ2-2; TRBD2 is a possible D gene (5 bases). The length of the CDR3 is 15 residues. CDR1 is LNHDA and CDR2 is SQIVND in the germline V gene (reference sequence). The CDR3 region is CASSIYDAYTGELVF. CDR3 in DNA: TGTGCCAGTAGTATATACGACGCTTACACCGGGGAGCTGGTTTTT.

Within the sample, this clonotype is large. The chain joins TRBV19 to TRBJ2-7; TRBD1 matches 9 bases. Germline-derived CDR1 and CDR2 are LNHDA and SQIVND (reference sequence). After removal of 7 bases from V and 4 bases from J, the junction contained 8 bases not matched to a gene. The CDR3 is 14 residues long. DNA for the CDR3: TGTGCCAGTACTCCGACAGGGGGAATATACGAGCAGTACTTC. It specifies CASTPTGGIYEQYF.

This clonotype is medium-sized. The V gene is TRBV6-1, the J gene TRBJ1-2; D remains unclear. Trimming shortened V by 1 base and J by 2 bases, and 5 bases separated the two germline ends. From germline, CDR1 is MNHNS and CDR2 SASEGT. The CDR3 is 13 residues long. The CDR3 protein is CASSEGLNYGYTF. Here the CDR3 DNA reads TGTGCCAGCAGTGAAGGACTGAACTATGGCTACACCTTC.

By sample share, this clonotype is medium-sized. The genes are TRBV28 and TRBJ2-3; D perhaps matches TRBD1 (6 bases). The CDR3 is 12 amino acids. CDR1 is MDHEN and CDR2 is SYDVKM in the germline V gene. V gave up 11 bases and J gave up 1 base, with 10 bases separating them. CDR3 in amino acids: CAVGAGTDTQYF. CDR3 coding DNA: TGTGCCGTGGGGGCGGGCACAGATACGCAGTATTTT.

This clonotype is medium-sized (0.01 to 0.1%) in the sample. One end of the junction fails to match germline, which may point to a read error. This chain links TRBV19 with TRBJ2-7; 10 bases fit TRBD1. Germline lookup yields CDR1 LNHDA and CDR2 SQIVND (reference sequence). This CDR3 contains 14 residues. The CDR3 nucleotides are TGTGCCAGTAGTCTGACAGGGGGCATCTACGAGCGGTACTTC. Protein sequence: CASSLTGGIYERYF.

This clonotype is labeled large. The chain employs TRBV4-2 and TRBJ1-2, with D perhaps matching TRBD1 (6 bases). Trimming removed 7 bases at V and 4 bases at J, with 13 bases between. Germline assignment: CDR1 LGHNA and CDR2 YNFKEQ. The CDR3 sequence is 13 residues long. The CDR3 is CASNPGAGYGYTF. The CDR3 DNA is TGTGCCAGCAATCCGGGGGCTGGCTATGGCTACACCTTC.

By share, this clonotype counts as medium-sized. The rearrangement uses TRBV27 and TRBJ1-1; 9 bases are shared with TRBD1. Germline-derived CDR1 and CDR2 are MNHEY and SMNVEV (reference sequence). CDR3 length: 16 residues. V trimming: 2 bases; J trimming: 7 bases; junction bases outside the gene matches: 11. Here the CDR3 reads CASSLIRGQGNNEAFF. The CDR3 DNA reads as TGTGCCAGCAGTTTAATCAGGGGACAGGGTAATAATGAAGCTTTCTTT.

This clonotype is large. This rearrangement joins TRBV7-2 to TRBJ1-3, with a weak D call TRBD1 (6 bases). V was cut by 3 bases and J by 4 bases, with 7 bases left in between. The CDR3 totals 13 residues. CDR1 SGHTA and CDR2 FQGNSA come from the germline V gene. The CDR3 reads CASSFGQGNTIYF. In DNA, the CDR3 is TGTGCCAGCAGCTTTGGACAGGGAAACACCATATATTTT.